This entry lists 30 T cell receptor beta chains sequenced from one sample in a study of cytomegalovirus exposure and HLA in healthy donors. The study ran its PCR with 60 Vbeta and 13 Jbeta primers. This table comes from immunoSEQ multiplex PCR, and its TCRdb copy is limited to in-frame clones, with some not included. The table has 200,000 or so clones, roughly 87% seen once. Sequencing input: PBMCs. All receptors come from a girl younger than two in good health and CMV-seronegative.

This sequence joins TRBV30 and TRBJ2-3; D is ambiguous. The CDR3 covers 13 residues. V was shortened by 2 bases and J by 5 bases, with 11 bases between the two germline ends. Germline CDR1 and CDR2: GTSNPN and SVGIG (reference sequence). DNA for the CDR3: TGTGCCTGGAGTAATAATCAGGTAGATACGCAGTATTTT. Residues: CAWSNNQVDTQYF.

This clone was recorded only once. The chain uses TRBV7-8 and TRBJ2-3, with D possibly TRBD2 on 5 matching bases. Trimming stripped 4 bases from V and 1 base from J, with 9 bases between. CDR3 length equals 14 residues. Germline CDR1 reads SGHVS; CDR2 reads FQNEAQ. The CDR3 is CASSSMGGTDTQYF. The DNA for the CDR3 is TGTGCCAGCAGCTCGATGGGAGGCACAGATACGCAGTATTTT.

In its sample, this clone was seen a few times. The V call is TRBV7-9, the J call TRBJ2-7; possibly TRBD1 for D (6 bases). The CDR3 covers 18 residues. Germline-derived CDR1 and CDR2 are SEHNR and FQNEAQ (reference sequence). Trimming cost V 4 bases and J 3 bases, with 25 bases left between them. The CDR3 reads CASSSGSDRPNPHYEQYF. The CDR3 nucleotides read TGTGCCAGCAGCTCCGGAAGCGACAGGCCAAATCCACACTACGAGCAGTACTTC.

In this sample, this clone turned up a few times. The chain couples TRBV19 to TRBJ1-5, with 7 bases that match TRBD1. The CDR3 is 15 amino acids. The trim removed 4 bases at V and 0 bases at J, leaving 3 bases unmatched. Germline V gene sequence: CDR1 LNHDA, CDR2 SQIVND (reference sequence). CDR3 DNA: TGTGCCAGTAGTAGTCACAGGGGTAGCAATCAGCCCCAGCATTTT. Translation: CASSSHRGSNQPQHF.

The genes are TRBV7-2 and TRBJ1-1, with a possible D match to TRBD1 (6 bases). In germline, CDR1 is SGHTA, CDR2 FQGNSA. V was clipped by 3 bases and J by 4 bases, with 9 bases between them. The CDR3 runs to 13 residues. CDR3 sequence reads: CASSFRGATEAFF. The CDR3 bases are TGTGCCAGCAGCTTCCGGGGGGCCACTGAAGCTTTCTTT.

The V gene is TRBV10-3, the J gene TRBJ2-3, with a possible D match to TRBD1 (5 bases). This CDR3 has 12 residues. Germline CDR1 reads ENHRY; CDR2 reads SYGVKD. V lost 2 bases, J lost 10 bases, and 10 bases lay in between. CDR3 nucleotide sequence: TGTGCCATCAGTGAGGATGCAGGGTCGCAGTATTTT. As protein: CAISEDAGSQYF.

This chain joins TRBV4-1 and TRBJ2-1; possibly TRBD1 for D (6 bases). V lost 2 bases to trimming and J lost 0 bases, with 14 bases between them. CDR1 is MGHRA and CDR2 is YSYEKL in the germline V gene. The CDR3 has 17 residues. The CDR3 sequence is CASSQKGGASSYNEQFF. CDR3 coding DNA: TGCGCCAGCAGCCAAAAAGGGGGTGCCAGCTCCTACAATGAGCAGTTCTTC.

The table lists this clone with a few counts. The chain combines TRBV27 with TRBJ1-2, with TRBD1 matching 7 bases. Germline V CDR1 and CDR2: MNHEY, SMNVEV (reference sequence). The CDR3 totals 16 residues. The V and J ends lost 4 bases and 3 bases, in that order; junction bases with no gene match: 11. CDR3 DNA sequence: TGTGCCAGCAGTTCCCTCTTCCGAGGGGGCGACTATGGCTACACCTTC. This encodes CASSSLFRGGDYGYTF.

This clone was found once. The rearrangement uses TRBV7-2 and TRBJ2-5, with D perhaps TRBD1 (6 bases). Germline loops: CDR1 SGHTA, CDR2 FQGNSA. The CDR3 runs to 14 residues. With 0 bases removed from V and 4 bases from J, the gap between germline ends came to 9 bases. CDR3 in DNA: TGTGCCAGCAGCTTAGCGGGGGCGCGAGAGACCCAGTACTTC. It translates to CASSLAGARETQYF.

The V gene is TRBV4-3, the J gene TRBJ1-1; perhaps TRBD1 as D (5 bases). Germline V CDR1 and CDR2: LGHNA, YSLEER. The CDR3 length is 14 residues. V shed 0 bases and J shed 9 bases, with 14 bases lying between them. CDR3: CASSQEAGRPKAFF. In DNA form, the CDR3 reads TGCGCCAGCAGCCAAGAAGCAGGGAGGCCTAAAGCTTTCTTT.

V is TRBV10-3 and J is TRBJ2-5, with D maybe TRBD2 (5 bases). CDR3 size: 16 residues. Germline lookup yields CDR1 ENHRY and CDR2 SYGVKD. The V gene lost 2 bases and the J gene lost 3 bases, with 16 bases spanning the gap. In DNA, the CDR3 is TGTGCCATCAGTGAGGGAATCAGGACGGGAAAAGAGACCCAGTACTTC. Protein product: CAISEGIRTGKETQYF.

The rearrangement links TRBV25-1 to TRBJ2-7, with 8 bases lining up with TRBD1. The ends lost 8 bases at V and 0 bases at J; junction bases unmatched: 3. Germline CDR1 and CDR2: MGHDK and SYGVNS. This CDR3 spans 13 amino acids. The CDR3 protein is CASGQGSSYEQYF. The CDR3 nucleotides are TGTGCCAGCGGACAGGGCAGCTCCTACGAGCAGTACTTC.

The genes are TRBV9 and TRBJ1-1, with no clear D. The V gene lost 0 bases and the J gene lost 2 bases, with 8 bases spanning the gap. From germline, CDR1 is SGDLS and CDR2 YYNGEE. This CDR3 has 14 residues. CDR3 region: CASSVGLKNTEAFF. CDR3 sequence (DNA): TGTGCCAGCAGCGTAGGACTTAAAAACACTGAAGCTTTCTTT.

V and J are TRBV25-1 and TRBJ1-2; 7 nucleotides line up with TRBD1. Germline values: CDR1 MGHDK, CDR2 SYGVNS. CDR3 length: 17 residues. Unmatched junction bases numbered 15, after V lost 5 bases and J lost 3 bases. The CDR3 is CASSHSTGTVSDYGYTF. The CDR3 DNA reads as TGTGCCAGCAGTCATTCAACCGGGACAGTAAGTGACTATGGCTACACCTTC.

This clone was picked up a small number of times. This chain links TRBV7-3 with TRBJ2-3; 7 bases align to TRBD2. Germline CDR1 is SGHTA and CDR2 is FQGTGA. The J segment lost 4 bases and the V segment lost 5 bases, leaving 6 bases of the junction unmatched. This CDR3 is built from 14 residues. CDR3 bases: TGTGCCAGCAGCAAAACTAGCGCGGCAGATACGCAGTATTTT. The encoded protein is CASSKTSAADTQYF.

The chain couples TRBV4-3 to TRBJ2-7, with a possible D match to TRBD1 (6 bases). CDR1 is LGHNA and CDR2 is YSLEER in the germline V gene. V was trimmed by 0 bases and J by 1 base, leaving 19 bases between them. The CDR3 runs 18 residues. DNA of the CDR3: TGCGCCAGCAGCCAAGATCGAAATCCCTGGGACAATTCCTACGAGCAGTACTTC. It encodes CASSQDRNPWDNSYEQYF.

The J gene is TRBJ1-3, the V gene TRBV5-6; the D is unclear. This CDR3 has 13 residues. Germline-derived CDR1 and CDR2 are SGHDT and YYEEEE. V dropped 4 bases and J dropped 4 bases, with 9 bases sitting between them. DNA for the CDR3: TGTGCCAGCAGCCAAACCCAGGGAAACACCATATATTTT. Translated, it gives CASSQTQGNTIYF.

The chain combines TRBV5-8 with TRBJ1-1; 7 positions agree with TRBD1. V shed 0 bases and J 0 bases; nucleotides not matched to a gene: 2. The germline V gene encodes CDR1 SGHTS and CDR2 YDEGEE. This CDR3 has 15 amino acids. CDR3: CASSLGQGMNTEAFF. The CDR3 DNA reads TGTGCCAGCAGCTTGGGACAGGGAATGAACACTGAAGCTTTCTTT.

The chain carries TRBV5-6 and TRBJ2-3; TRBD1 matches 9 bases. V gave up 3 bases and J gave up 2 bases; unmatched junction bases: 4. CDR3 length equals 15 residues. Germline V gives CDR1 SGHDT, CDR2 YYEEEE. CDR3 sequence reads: CASSSRDRDTDTQYF. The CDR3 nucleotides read TGTGCCAGCAGCTCCCGGGACAGGGACACAGATACGCAGTATTTT.

The CDR3 bases are TGCGCCAGCAGCGACACCGGGACTAGCCTGAGCGCGCAGTATTTT. Translating gives CASSDTGTSLSAQYF. The chain employs TRBV4-1 and TRBJ2-3, with 9 bases fitting TRBD2. The ends lost 5 bases at V and 10 bases at J; junction bases unmatched: 13. Germline V lookup: CDR1 MGHRA, CDR2 YSYEKL. The CDR3 runs to 15 residues.

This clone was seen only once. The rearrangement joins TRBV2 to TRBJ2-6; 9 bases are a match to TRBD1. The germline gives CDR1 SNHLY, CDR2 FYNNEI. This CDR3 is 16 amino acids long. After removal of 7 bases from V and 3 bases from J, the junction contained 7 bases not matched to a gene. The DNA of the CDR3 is TGTGCCAGCATAAGGGACAGGGCTGTTGGGGCCAACGTCCTGACTTTC. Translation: CASIRDRAVGANVLTF.

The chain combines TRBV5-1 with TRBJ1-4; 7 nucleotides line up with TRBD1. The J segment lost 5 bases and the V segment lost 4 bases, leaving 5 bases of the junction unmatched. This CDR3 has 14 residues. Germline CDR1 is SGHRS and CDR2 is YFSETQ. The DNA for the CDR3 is TGCGCCAGCAGCCCGACAGGGCTAAATGAAAAACTGTTTTTT. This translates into CASSPTGLNEKLFF.

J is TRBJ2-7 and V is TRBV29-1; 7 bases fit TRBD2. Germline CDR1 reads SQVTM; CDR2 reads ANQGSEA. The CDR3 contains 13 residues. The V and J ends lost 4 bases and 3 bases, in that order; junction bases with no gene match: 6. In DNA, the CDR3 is TGCAGCGTTGCCGGGACTATCAACTACGAGCAGTACTTC. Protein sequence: CSVAGTINYEQYF.

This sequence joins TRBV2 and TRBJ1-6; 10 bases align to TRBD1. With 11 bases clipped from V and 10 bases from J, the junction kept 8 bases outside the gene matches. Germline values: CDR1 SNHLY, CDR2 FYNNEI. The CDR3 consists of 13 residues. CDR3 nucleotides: TGTGCCGGAAGGGACAGGGGTTTATCACCCCTCCACTTT. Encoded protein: CAGRDRGLSPLHF. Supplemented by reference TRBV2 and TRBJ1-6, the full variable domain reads EPEVTQTPSHQVTQMGQEVILRCVPISNHLYFYWYRQILGQKVEFLVSFYNNEISEKSEIFDDQFSVERPDGSNFTLKIRSTKLEDSAMYFCAGRDRGLSPLHFGNGTRLTVT.

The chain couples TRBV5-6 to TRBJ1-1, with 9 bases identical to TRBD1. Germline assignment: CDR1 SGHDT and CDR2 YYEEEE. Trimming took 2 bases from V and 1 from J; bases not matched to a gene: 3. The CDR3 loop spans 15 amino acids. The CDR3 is CASSLQGAWNTEAFF. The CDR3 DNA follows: TGTGCCAGCAGCTTACAGGGGGCGTGGAACACTGAAGCTTTCTTT.

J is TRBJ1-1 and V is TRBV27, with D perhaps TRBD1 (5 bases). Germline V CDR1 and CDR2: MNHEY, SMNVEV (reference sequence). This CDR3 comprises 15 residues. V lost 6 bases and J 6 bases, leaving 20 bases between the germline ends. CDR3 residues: CASSLGVGGIPEAFF. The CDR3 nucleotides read TGTGCCAGCAGCCTAGGGGTGGGGGGAATCCCTGAAGCTTTCTTT.

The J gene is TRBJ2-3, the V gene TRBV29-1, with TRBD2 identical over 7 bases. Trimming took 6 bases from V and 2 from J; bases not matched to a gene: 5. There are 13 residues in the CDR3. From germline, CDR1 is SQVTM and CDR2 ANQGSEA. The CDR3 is CSVGRAFTDTQYF. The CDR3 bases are TGCAGCGTGGGGAGGGCCTTCACAGATACGCAGTATTTT.

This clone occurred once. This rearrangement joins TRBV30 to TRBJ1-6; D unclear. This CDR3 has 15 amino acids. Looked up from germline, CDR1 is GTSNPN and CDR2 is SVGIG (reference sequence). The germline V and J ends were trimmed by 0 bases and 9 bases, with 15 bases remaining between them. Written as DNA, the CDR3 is TGTGCCTGGAGTGTATTCGGCGCTTGGAGTTCACCCCTCCACTTT. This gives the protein CAWSVFGAWSSPLHF.

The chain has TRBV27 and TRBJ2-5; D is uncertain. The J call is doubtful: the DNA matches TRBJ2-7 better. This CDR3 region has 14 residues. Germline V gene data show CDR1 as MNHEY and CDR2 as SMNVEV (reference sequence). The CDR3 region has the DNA TGTGCCAGCAGTTTACGGCAGGCCACCTACGAGCAGTACTTC. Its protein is CASSLRQATYEQYF.

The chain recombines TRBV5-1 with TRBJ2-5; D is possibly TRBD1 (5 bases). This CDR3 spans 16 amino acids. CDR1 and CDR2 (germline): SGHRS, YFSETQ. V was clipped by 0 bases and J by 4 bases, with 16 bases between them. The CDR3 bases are TGCGCCAGCAGCTTGGAAAGGGGCGTCTACGTAGAGACCCAGTACTTC. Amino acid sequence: CASSLERGVYVETQYF.